This note documents a single T cell receptor beta chain sequence. This entry belongs to a study of blood T cell repertoires in COVID-19. Study as a whole: COVID-19 samples from acute and convalescent phases originated in the United States, Italy and Spain.

Source study methods: For nucleated cells, counts were estimated from reference gene primer amplification. Measured with immunoSEQ multiplex PCR; TCRdb has only the in-frame clones, and not every one. V and J calls and clone size are copied from that table; D and trimming were computed from the DNA. Of approximately 250,000 clones in the sample, approximately 90% were seen once. From germline, CDR1 is SGDLS and CDR2 YYNGEE. The CDR3 sequence is 12 residues long. Deletions cut 0 bases from V and 6 bases from J, with 5 bases between. The TCR was taken from a woman between 35 and 50 years old with acute COVID-19. V gene TRBV9 combines with J gene TRBJ2-3; D remains unclear. Material: PBMCs or T cells enriched from blood (not recorded which). CDR3 region: CASSVDADTQYF. CDR3 DNA: TGTGCCAGCAGCGTAGATGCGGATACGCAGTATTTT.